This paragraph reports one T cell receptor (beta chain). Its matching antigen is unknown. 60 Vbeta and 13 Jbeta primers were used in PCR. Here immunoSEQ multiplex PCR was the method, and the copy in TCRdb shows in-frame clones only, minus some. Of tens of thousands of clones detected, approximately 70% appear once; the ten largest clones hold 11%. The data originate from a study of cytomegalovirus exposure and HLA in healthy donors. Study results and limitations: In most subjects, TCR beta sequences reportedly gave accurate predictions of HLA-A and HLA-B alleles.

The CDR3 extends over 14 amino acids. CDR1 and CDR2 (germline): SGHTA, FQGNSA. V lost 0 bases to trimming and J lost 6 bases, with 11 bases between them. V is TRBV7-2 and J is TRBJ1-2; no reliable D call. Sample: PBMCs. The receptor was isolated from a woman in her thirties or forties in good health and CMV-seropositive. CDR3 in DNA: TGTGCCAGCAGCTTAGCGGAGGGTTGGGATGGCTACACCTTC. Translating it yields CASSLAEGWDGYTF.